This T cell receptor (beta chain) is from a study of control samples from healthy donors and cancer patients. Sequencing was performed with immunoSEQ multiplex PCR; in TCRdb, only in-frame clones are kept and a portion is missing. The table records approximately 150,000 clones, under 90% of them present only once. V lost 2 bases and J 8 bases, leaving 15 bases between the germline ends. The germline V gene has CDR1 SGHTA and CDR2 FQGNSA. This CDR3 comprises 14 residues. Sequencing was performed on blood. The chain recombines TRBV7-2 with TRBJ1-1; possible D gene TRBD1, 6 bases. This TCR derives from a man younger than 40 in good health. CDR3 amino acids: CASSLTRTAGEAFF. CDR3 sequence (DNA): TGTGCCAGCAGCTTAACTAGGACAGCCGGGGAAGCTTTCTTT.